One T cell receptor (beta chain) is described in this entry. A few counts support this clonotype. What antigen it recognizes has not been identified. No base quality information exists; no much larger clone differs at one position. Every donor was a healthy Caucasian. Miltenyi CD45RO+ enrichment and human naive T-cell isolation kits were used to isolate memory (CD45RO+) and naive T cells from PBMC. The data derive from a study of identical twins (dated by TCRdb to 2015 to 2016). As for the study more broadly: To test whether fetal clonotypes persist, the study used deep sequencing on TCR alpha and beta repertoires from monozygotic twins, unrelated adults of various ages, and cord blood. Replicate twin experiments were performed at different times using different library preparation protocols to rule out contamination.

Cut back by 4 bases and 8 bases, the V and J ends lie 15 bases apart. From the cysteine through the phenylalanine, the CDR3 covers 14 amino acids. Just the 42-base CDR3 DNA is kept, in frame starting at base 1. The CDR1 and CDR2 encoded by the germline V gene (reference sequence) are LGHDT and YNNKEL. Summary of the overall study and its limitations: In monozygotic twins, out-of-frame TCR alpha sharing was systematically underestimated by recombination models, although the models agreed with sharing between unrelated individuals. Invariant T cells such as MAIT and iNKT could partly confound zero-insertion analyses, though diverse VJ usage argued against this for most clonotypes. Compared with coincidental sharing between unrelated individuals, out-of-frame TCR alpha sequences shared between twins showed an excess of sequences with low generation probability. Abundant cord blood beta clonotypes had fewer insertions, young adult naive repertoires showed a similar but weaker trend, and memory repertoires showed no such trend. The excess sharing between twins in beta out-of-frame sequences was weaker because fewer shared sequences reduced the signal-to-noise ratio. Because the same donors could not be followed over many years, conclusions were based on cross-sectional statistical analysis.

The library was prepared using 5' RACE. The sequencer was an Illumina HiSeq 2000. A universal primer binding site was added through template switching, and the final cDNA carried a unique molecular identifier so that TCR cDNA molecules could be counted accurately. Specific primers in the conserved constant-segment region were used to synthesize first-strand cDNA for TCR alpha and beta chains. Each cDNA library was double barcoded, with a SMART-Mk sample barcode plus Illumina barcodes, to control for contamination. TruSeq adapter sequences, together with Illumina sample barcodes, were added in two successive PCR steps. Sequencing of the TCR alpha and beta cDNA libraries was done on the Illumina HiSeq platform using custom primers. As for the original processing: MiGEC was used to process raw reads and extract unique molecular identifiers, and MiXCR was used to find CDR3 positions. Recombination models were inferred per individual with the repgenHMM and IGoR tools using an EM algorithm. Shared clonotype analysis was performed with the tcR package in R, normalizing sharing by the product of cloneset sizes. Out-of-frame nonproductive sequences were analyzed to study raw recombination free of thymic and clonal selection effects. TCRdb reworked the public reads: Q25 trimming with fastp, MiXCR clone assembly, productive beta chains retained. Each record represents a unique CDR3 protein, reported with the most common genes and DNA among its rows. The V and J calls shown here were made by TCRdb, not taken from the authors' results. The sample data list 150,000 or so distinct CDR3 sequences, and roughly 3.3% of these were observed just once. The top ten clonotypes cover 8.1% of the sample.

The specimen sequenced was memory T cells sorted from blood. Per the publication, the cell subset or site label means: CD45RO+ enriched T cells. The V and J genes are TRBV3-1 and TRBJ2-1, with a tentative D gene TRBD2 over 7 matching bases. This TCR came from a man aged 18 to 30 in good health. The bases read TGTGCCAGCAGCCCTTCTTGGCGGGGGCATGAGCAGTTCTTC. Its product reads: CASSPSWRGHEQFF.